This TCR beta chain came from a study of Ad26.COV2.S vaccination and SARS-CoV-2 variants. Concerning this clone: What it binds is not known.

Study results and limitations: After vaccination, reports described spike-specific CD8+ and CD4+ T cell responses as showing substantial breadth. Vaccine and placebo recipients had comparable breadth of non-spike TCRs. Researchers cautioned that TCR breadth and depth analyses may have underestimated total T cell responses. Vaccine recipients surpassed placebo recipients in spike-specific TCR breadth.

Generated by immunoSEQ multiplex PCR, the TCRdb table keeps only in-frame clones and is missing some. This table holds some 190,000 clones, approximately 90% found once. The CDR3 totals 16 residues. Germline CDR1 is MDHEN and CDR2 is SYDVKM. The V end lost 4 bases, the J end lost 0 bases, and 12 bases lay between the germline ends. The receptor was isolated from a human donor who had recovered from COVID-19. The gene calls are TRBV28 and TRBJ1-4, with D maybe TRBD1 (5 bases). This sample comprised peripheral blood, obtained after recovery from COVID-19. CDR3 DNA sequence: TGTGCCAGCAGTTCCCCCAGGGTTGCAACTAATGAAAAACTGTTTTTT. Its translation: CASSSPRVATNEKLFF.